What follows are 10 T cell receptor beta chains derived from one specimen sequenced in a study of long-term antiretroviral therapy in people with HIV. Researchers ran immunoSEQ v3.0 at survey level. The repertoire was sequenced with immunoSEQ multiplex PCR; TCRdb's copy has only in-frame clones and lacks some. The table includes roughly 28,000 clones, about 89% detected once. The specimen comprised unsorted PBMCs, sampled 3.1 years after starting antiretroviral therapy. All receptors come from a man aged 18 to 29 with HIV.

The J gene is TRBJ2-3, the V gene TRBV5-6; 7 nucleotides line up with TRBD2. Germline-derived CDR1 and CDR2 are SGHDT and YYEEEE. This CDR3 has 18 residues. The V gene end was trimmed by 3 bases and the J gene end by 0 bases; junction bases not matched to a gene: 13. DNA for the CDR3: TGTGCCAGCAGCTCCATATCGGGGGGTACTCGTAGCACAGATACGCAGTATTTT. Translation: CASSSISGGTRSTDTQYF.

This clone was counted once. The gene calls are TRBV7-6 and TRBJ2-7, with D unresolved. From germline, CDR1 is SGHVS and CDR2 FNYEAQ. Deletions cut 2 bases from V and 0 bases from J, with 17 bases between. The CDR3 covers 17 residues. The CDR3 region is CASSLYDSDRSSYEQYF. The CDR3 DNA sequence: TGTGCCAGCAGCTTATACGACTCGGACCGCAGCTCCTACGAGCAGTACTTC.

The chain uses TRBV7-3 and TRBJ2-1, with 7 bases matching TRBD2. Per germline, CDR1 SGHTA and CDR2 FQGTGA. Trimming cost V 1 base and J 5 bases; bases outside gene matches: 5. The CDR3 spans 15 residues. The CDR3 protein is CASSLIAGVDNEQFF. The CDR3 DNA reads TGTGCCAGCAGCTTAATTGCGGGGGTTGACAATGAGCAGTTCTTC.

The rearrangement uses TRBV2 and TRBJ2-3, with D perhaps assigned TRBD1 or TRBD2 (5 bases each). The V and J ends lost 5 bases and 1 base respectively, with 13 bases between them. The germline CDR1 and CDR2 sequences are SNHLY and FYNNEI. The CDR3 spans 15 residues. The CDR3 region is CASSFRGPGTDTQYF. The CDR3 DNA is TGTGCCAGCAGTTTCCGGGGACCCGGCACAGATACGCAGTATTTT. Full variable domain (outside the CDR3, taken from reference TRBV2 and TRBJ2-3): EPEVTQTPSHQVTQMGQEVILRCVPISNHLYFYWYRQILGQKVEFLVSFYNNEISEKSEIFDDQFSVERPDGSNFTLKIRSTKLEDSAMYFCASSFRGPGTDTQYFGPGTRLTVL.

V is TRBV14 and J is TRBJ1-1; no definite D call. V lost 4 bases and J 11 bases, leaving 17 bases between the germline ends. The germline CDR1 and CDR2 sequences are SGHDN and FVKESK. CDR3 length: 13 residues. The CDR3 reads CASSLLIGRDAFF. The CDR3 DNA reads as TGTGCCAGCAGCCTTTTAATAGGCCGGGATGCTTTCTTT.

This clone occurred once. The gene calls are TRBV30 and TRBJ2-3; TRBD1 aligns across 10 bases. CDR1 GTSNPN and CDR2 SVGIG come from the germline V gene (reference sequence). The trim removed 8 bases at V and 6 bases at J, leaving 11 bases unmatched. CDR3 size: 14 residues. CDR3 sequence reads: CAGGTGAGGDTQYF. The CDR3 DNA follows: TGTGCCGGCGGGACAGGGGCCGGCGGGGATACGCAGTATTTT.

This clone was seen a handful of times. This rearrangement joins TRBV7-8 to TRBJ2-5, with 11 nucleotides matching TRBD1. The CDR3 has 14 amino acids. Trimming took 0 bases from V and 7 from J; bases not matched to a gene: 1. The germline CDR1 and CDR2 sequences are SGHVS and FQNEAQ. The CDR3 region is CASSLAGTGGTQYF. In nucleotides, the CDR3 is TGTGCCAGCAGCTTAGCCGGGACAGGGGGGACCCAGTACTTC.

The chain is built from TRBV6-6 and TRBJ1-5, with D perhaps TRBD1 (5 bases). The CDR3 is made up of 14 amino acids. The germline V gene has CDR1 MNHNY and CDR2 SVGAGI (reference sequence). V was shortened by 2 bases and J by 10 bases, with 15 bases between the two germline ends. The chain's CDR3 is CASSYVEVGDPQHF. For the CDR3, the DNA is TGTGCCAGCAGTTACGTCGAGGTGGGGGATCCCCAGCATTTT.

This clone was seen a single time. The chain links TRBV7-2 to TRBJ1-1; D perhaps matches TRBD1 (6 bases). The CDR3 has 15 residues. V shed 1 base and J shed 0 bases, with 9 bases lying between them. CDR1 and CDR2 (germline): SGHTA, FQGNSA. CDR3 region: CASSLGTVMNTEAFF. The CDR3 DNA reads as TGTGCCAGCAGCTTAGGGACAGTCATGAACACTGAAGCTTTCTTT. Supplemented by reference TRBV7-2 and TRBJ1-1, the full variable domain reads GAGVSQSPSNKVTEKGKDVELRCDPISGHTALYWYRQSLGQGLEFLIYFQGNSAPDKSGLPSDRFSAERTGGSVSTLTIQRTQQEDSAVYLCASSLGTVMNTEAFFGQGTRLTVV.

The CDR3 coding sequence is TGCAGCGTCGGACACAGAGGGAGCAATCAGCCCCAGCATTTT. Translated: CSVGHRGSNQPQHF. The chain combines TRBV29-1 with TRBJ1-5, with a tentative D call TRBD1 (5 bases). This CDR3 spans 14 amino acids. Germline CDR1 and CDR2: SQVTM and ANQGSEA. Trimming stripped 6 bases from V and 1 base from J, with 13 bases between.